Listed below are T cell receptor beta chains from one sample, sequenced in a study of PD-1 blockade in classical Hodgkin lymphoma. Profiled with immunoSEQ multiplex PCR; TCRdb holds only in-frame clones, not every one. The top ten hold about 2.6% of the sample, which has about 3,100 clones, roughly 84% seen once. The sequencing sample was made of CD4+ T cells from blood. Every receptor here comes from a human donor with classical Hodgkin lymphoma. Both conserved end residues are part of each CDR3. The order of the fields is CDR3 length, V gene, J gene, CDR3 protein.

16	TRBV4-2	TRBJ2-3	CASSQSLAGGVDTQYF
15	TRBV6-1	TRBJ1-2	CASSEDREFGYGYTF
12	TRBV11-2	TRBJ1-2	CASSLGTAGYTF
12	TRBV19	TRBJ1-1	CATRTGMGEAFF
11	TRBV29-1	TRBJ2-7	CSVVGLYEQYF
13	TRBV5-1	TRBJ1-1	CASSLAGGLEAFF
14	TRBV25-1	TRBJ2-3	CASVPASGGDTQYF
10	TRBV28	TRBJ2-7	CASSHHEQYF
15	TRBV5-4	TRBJ1-1	CASSLDRGTNTEAFF
15	TRBV2	TRBJ2-3	CASSLLAVSTDTQYF
15	TRBV25-1	TRBJ2-1	CASSEIGGAVGEQFF
15	TRBV25-1	TRBJ2-1	CASSDPGQLDNEQFF
13	TRBV2	TRBJ2-7	CASRTGQGYEQYF
15	TRBV7-6	TRBJ1-1	CASSRASGKETEAFF
14	TRBV6-1	TRBJ2-5	CASSEEAGPETQYF
14	TRBV10-3	TRBJ2-5	CAISEGGLEETQYF
16	TRBV7-9	TRBJ2-1	CASSSDRSSSYNEQFF
16	TRBV23-1	TRBJ2-1	CASSQSGQGIANEQFF
14	TRBV2	TRBJ1-1	CASSLLQGSTEAFF
14	TRBV14	TRBJ2-1	CASSPKRSYNEQFF
13	TRBV6-1	TRBJ2-5	CASSEERQETQYF
14	TRBV2	TRBJ2-7	CASSRLAGAGEQYF
16	TRBV9	TRBJ2-1	CASSVGTGGFYNEQFF
13	TRBV7-2	TRBJ1-4	CASRREINEKLFF
14	TRBV29-1	TRBJ1-2	CSVEGRQGQYGYTF
14	TRBV2	TRBJ2-5	CASTRMEGEETQYF
16	TRBV5-4	TRBJ2-2	CASSSGTSGMDGELFF
13	TRBV2	TRBJ1-6	CASNPESNSPLHF
15	TRBV2	TRBJ2-3	CASSAEREVEDTQYF
16	TRBV9	TRBJ1-3	CASSTRGDTSGNTIYF